The T cell receptor beta chain under discussion was sequenced for a study of cytomegalovirus exposure and HLA in healthy donors. General study points: Rarity marked most TCR sequences, yet some public TCRs occurred in many donors.

This clone was seen a single time. What it binds is not known. The protocol was immunoSEQ multiplex PCR, while the TCRdb copy is restricted to in-frame clones and leaves out a portion. The data show tens of thousands of clones, nearly 95% seen once. Germline CDR1 is LNHDA and CDR2 is SQIVND (reference sequence). The V end was cut by 7 bases, the J end by 10 bases, with 23 bases between. The CDR3 length is 15 residues. The V gene is TRBV19, the J gene TRBJ2-1; tentatively, D is TRBD1 (5 bases). This TCR was recovered from a woman between 18 and 29 years old in good health and CMV-seronegative. Sequences were obtained from PBMCs. CDR3 region: CASTRDPGIGWEQFF. CDR3 bases: TGTGCCAGTACCAGAGACCCAGGGATCGGGTGGGAGCAGTTCTTC.